A single TCR beta chain is shown here with its context. Its antigen is undetermined. The PCR had 60 Vbeta and 13 Jbeta primers. Original handling: In a later analysis, of roughly 73 million unique beta chains, some 10 million appeared in at least two donors. Generated by immunoSEQ multiplex PCR, the TCRdb table keeps only in-frame clones and is missing some. V, J and clone size are taken as reported in that table, and D and trimming were inferred from the DNA itself. The sample consists of 72,000 or so clones, around 70% of them appearing once. The data belong to a study of cytomegalovirus exposure and HLA in healthy donors. Germline values: CDR1 SGHDT, CDR2 YYEEEE. Trimming took 0 bases from V and 4 from J; bases not matched to a gene: 8. The CDR3 runs 17 residues. General study results and limits: An apparent linkage of common viral pathogens to several of the most significant clusters emerged in a later analysis.

The TCR was taken from a human donor in good health. The chain links TRBV5-6 to TRBJ2-1, with TRBD1 matching 9 bases. Sequencing used PBMCs. CDR3: CASSLAQGQGIYNEQFF. CDR3 DNA sequence: TGTGCCAGCAGCTTGGCCCAGGGACAGGGTATTTACAATGAGCAGTTCTTC.